The 17 T cell receptor beta chains below all came from one sample that was sequenced in a study of radiotherapy plus CTLA-4 blockade in lung cancer. Assay: immunoSEQ multiplex PCR; the TCRdb copy retains only in-frame clones and omits some. The sample consists of about 88,000 clones, roughly 78% of them appearing once. The source material was peripheral blood, sampled from a patient treated with radiotherapy plus ipilimumab. The receptors shown here come from a human donor with non-small cell lung cancer that progressed on radiotherapy plus ipilimumab.

This clone has a single count. V gene TRBV4-1 combines with J gene TRBJ1-1; D call uncertain. CDR3 length: 14 residues. Per germline, CDR1 MGHRA and CDR2 YSYEKL. Trimming left V 5 bases short and J 2 bases short, with 12 bases between. The CDR3 spells CASSYLTTNTEAFF. As DNA, the CDR3 is TGCGCCAGCAGCTACCTCACTACCAACACTGAAGCTTTCTTT.

The V and J genes are TRBV29-1 and TRBJ1-5; D remains ambiguous. The germline gives CDR1 SQVTM, CDR2 ANQGSEA. CDR3 length equals 12 residues. Trimming shortened V by 4 bases and J by 2 bases, and 6 bases separated the two germline ends. DNA of the CDR3: TGCAGCGTTGGGTCAGGCAATCAGCCCCAGCATTTT. This encodes CSVGSGNQPQHF.

The chain uses TRBV19 and TRBJ1-1; D remains unclear. V lost 9 bases and J lost 3, with 20 bases in between. The CDR3 spans 15 residues. Per the germline V gene, CDR1 is LNHDA and CDR2 is SQIVND (reference sequence). The chain's CDR3 is CASSRSGSWDTEAFF. The CDR3 DNA sequence: TGTGCCAGCAGCAGGTCGGGCTCATGGGACACTGAAGCTTTCTTT. The full variable domain, rest sourced from reference TRBV19 and TRBJ1-1, is DGGITQSPKYLFRKEGQNVTLSCEQNLNHDAMYWYRQDPGQGLRLIYYSQIVNDFQKGDIAEGYSVSREKKESFPLTVTSAQKNPTAFYLCASSRSGSWDTEAFFGQGTRLTVV.

The chain carries TRBV28 and TRBJ2-7; 9 bases are shared with TRBD1. The CDR3 runs 13 residues. Germline trimming cut 9 bases from V and 3 bases from J; bases unmatched to any gene: 6. CDR1 is MDHEN and CDR2 is SYDVKM in the germline V gene. In DNA, the CDR3 is TGTGCCAGTCGGACAGGGGCCTTCTACGAGCAGTACTTC. This sequence encodes CASRTGAFYEQYF.

V gene TRBV5-1 combines with J gene TRBJ1-2; no reliable D call. The CDR3 consists of 16 residues. Germline CDR1 is SGHRS and CDR2 is YFSETQ. Trimming stripped 0 bases from V and 5 bases from J, with 17 bases between. Here the CDR3 reads CASSLDEGRGLYGYTF. DNA of the CDR3: TGCGCCAGCAGCTTGGATGAGGGCCGGGGTTTATATGGCTACACCTTC.

The chain couples TRBV5-4 to TRBJ1-2; TRBD1 agrees at 11 bases. Germline V gene sequence: CDR1 SGHNT, CDR2 YYREEE (reference sequence). CDR3 length: 16 residues. The V gene end was trimmed by 4 bases and the J gene end by 2 bases; junction bases not matched to a gene: 7. CDR3: CASSSPGQGANYGYTF. In DNA, the CDR3 is TGTGCCAGCAGCAGCCCAGGACAGGGGGCAAACTATGGCTACACCTTC.

The V gene is TRBV6-5, the J gene TRBJ2-5; 9 bases line up with TRBD2. V shed 6 bases and J 5 bases; nucleotides not matched to a gene: 7. Per germline, CDR1 MNHEY and CDR2 SVGAGI. There are 14 residues in the CDR3. The CDR3 DNA is TGTGCCAGCAGAGACCTAGCGGGGAGGGAGACCCAGTACTTC. Its protein is CASRDLAGRETQYF.

V gene TRBV9 combines with J gene TRBJ2-3; 8 bases are shared with TRBD2. The CDR3 totals 14 residues. With V trimmed by 3 bases and J by 4 bases, 4 bases remained unmatched. Per the germline V gene, CDR1 is SGDLS and CDR2 is YYNGEE. The CDR3 spells CASSDSGAADTQYF. In DNA, the CDR3 is TGTGCCAGCAGCGATAGCGGGGCCGCAGATACGCAGTATTTT.

This clone was observed once. This chain joins TRBV15 and TRBJ2-3, with D perhaps matching TRBD1 or TRBD2 (6 bases each). Between the trimmed V and J ends, which lost 8 bases and 3 bases, there was a span of 27 bases. The CDR3 covers 18 residues. Germline CDR1 is LNHNV and CDR2 is YYDKDF (reference sequence). CDR3 in amino acids: CATSPGTLGRGGTDTQYF. CDR3 bases: TGTGCCACCTCCCCGGGGACCCTAGGGAGAGGGGGGACAGATACGCAGTATTTT.

This chain connects TRBV7-8 to TRBJ1-1, with D tentatively TRBD1 (6 bases). The CDR3 is 15 amino acids. Looked up from germline, CDR1 is SGHVS and CDR2 is FQNEAQ. Trimming pared 5 bases from V and 5 bases from J, leaving 18 bases between. CDR3 in amino acids: CASSVEQGRGTEAFF. Here the CDR3 DNA reads TGTGCCAGCAGCGTGGAACAGGGCCGGGGAACTGAAGCTTTCTTT. The full variable domain, rest sourced from reference TRBV7-8 and TRBJ1-1, is GAGVSQSPRYKVAKRGQDVALRCDPISGHVSLFWYQQALGQGPEFLTYFQNEAQLDKSGLPSDRFFAERPEGSVSTLKIQRTQQEDSAVYLCASSVEQGRGTEAFFGQGTRLTVV.

This clone was seen a few times. The chain uses TRBV28 and TRBJ1-5, with TRBD1 identical over 7 bases. The CDR3 totals 13 residues. V trimming: 8 bases; J trimming: 5 bases; junction bases outside the gene matches: 6. Germline V gives CDR1 MDHEN, CDR2 SYDVKM. As DNA, the CDR3 is TGTGCCAGCCGACAGGGTGCCGATCAGCCCCAGCATTTT. Residues: CASRQGADQPQHF.

The CDR3, as DNA: TGTGCCAGCAGCTTGACAGGGCCCTATCAGCCCCAGCATTTT. This encodes CASSLTGPYQPQHF. The V call is TRBV11-2, the J call TRBJ1-5; 7 positions agree with TRBD1. Germline trimming cut 3 bases from V and 5 bases from J; bases unmatched to any gene: 4. This CDR3 is 14 amino acids long. The V gene's germline CDR1 is SGHAT and CDR2 FQNNGV.

The V and J genes are TRBV28 and TRBJ2-7; D is tentatively TRBD1 or TRBD2 (5 bases each). CDR1 MDHEN and CDR2 SYDVKM come from the germline V gene. With 0 bases removed from V and 6 bases from J, the gap between germline ends came to 12 bases. The CDR3 spans 14 residues. The CDR3 DNA reads as TGTGCCAGCAGTTTATGGGGGGTAGGGGCCGAGCAGTACTTC. Its protein is CASSLWGVGAEQYF.

This clone has a handful of counts. The gene calls are TRBV9 and TRBJ2-7, with TRBD1 matching 8 bases. This CDR3 contains 15 residues. The V segment lost 4 bases and the J segment 5 bases; nucleotides outside the gene matches: 11. The germline V gene encodes CDR1 SGDLS and CDR2 YYNGEE. CDR3 sequence reads: CASSPTRQGYNEQYF. Here the CDR3 DNA reads TGTGCCAGCAGCCCTACTCGACAGGGGTACAACGAGCAGTACTTC.

This sequence joins TRBV7-2 and TRBJ1-1; D is ambiguous. CDR3 length equals 16 residues. CDR1 SGHTA and CDR2 FQGNSA come from the germline V gene. The V end lost 1 base, the J end lost 1 base, and 13 bases lay between the germline ends. The CDR3 region is CASSLVAAGQNTEAFF. The CDR3, as DNA: TGTGCCAGCAGCTTAGTGGCCGCAGGCCAGAACACTGAAGCTTTCTTT.

The chain links TRBV5-5 to TRBJ1-1; no clear D. This CDR3 has 12 amino acids. Germline CDR1 and CDR2: SGHKS and YYEKEE (reference sequence). Deletions cut 2 bases from V and 5 bases from J, with 7 bases between. CDR3 sequence reads: CASSFYGTEAFF. The CDR3 region has the DNA TGTGCCAGCAGCTTTTACGGGACTGAAGCTTTCTTT.

The chain carries TRBV27 and TRBJ2-3; D not certain. The CDR3 has 11 amino acids. Germline loops: CDR1 MNHEY, CDR2 SMNVEV (reference sequence). This chain's CDR3 is CVNPKPGTQYF. The CDR3 DNA reads as TGTGTCAATCCGAAGCCGGGTACGCAGTATTTT.